The 15 T cell receptor beta chains below all came from one sample that was sequenced in a study of glioma-infiltrating T cells after dendritic cell vaccination. As for time point: after dendritic cell vaccination, including at tumor progression/relapse. Produced via immunoSEQ multiplex PCR; TCRdb's table is partial and in-frame only. This table holds roughly 80,000 clones, around 86% found once. This specimen was blood, taken after dendritic cell vaccination. The receptors stem from a human donor with glioblastoma.

The V call is TRBV7-6, the J call TRBJ1-1, with D unresolved. Germline values: CDR1 SGHVS, CDR2 FNYEAQ. The CDR3 is 13 amino acids. V lost 5 bases and J 2 bases, leaving 9 bases between the germline ends. In DNA form, the CDR3 reads TGTGCCAGCAGCAAGGAGATAAACACTGAAGCTTTCTTT. As protein: CASSKEINTEAFF.

This chain links TRBV7-8 with TRBJ1-3; D is undetermined. The CDR3 covers 15 residues. Germline CDR1 is SGHVS and CDR2 is FQNEAQ. V was pared by 2 bases and J by 0 bases, with 8 bases between. In nucleotides, the CDR3 is TGTGCCAGCAGCTTACGACTGGGCTCTGGAAACACCATATATTTT. Translating it yields CASSLRLGSGNTIYF.

The chain has TRBV5-4 and TRBJ2-7; tentatively, D is TRBD1 (5 bases). The V gene's germline CDR1 is SGHNT and CDR2 YYREEE (reference sequence). This CDR3 is 17 amino acids long. V was trimmed by 0 bases and J by 0 bases, leaving 16 bases between them. CDR3 nucleotides: TGTGCCAGCAGCTTGGGACCCCAGGGCACTTACTCCTACGAGCAGTACTTC. This codes for CASSLGPQGTYSYEQYF.

This sequence joins TRBV29-1 and TRBJ2-3, with a tentative D call TRBD1 (5 bases). The germline V gene has CDR1 SQVTM and CDR2 ANQGSEA. V gave up 4 bases and J gave up 4 bases, with 9 bases separating them. CDR3 length: 12 amino acids. The CDR3 loop reads CSVGGYSDTQYF. The CDR3, as DNA: TGCAGCGTTGGGGGCTACTCAGATACGCAGTATTTT.

This sequence joins TRBV6-5 and TRBJ1-5, with D perhaps TRBD1 (5 bases). This CDR3 contains 13 residues. Trimming stripped 8 bases from V and 2 bases from J, with 10 bases between. Germline lookup yields CDR1 MNHEY and CDR2 SVGAGI. The CDR3 loop reads CASQQGGNQPQHF. The CDR3 DNA is TGTGCCAGCCAGCAAGGGGGCAATCAGCCCCAGCATTTT.

CDR3 DNA sequence: TGTGCCAGCAGCCCCGACAGGGTCGGACAGCCCCAGCATTTT. Translation gives CASSPDRVGQPQHF. The V gene is TRBV6-6, the J gene TRBJ1-5, with 7 bases that match TRBD1. Germline V lookup: CDR1 MNHNY, CDR2 SVGAGI (reference sequence). The CDR3 is 14 residues long. With V trimmed by 6 bases and J by 7 bases, 9 bases remained unmatched.

This clone has more than one count but fewer than ten. This sequence joins TRBV2 and TRBJ1-1; no reliable D call. The CDR3 has 12 residues. The germline V gene encodes CDR1 SNHLY and CDR2 FYNNEI. V was cut by 7 bases and J by 1 base, with 7 bases left in between. CDR3: CASMRENTEAFF. DNA of the CDR3: TGTGCCAGCATGAGAGAGAACACTGAAGCTTTCTTT.

The V and J genes are TRBV21-1 and TRBJ2-3; TRBD2 was called by the table and not checked on the DNA. TRBV21-1 is deemed a pseudogene. This CDR3 has 16 amino acids. The CDR3 bases are TGTGCCAGCAGCAAAGGGTGCGGGAGGGTCACAGATACGCAGTATTTT. Protein product: CASSKGCGRVTDTQYF.

The V and J genes are TRBV19 and TRBJ1-3; D not certain. Germline CDR1 reads LNHDA; CDR2 reads SQIVND (reference sequence). Trimming pared 7 bases from V and 0 bases from J, leaving 10 bases between. The CDR3 contains 14 residues. This chain's CDR3 is CASMRMSSGNTIYF. The DNA of the CDR3 is TGTGCCAGTATGAGAATGAGCTCTGGAAACACCATATATTTT.

Here the CDR3 DNA reads TGTGCCAGCAGCTTAGGCGGAGTTGGCGGGGAGCTGTTTTTT. Encoded protein: CASSLGGVGGELFF. This rearrangement joins TRBV7-7 to TRBJ2-2; D remains unclear. Germline V CDR1 and CDR2: SSHAT, FNYEAQ (reference sequence). Trimming cost V 1 base and J 7 bases, with 10 bases left between them. The CDR3 is 14 amino acids. The full variable domain, in which reference TRBV7-7 and TRBJ2-2 provide the parts outside the CDR3, is GAGVSQSPRYKVTKRGQDVTLRCDPISSHATLYWYQQALGQGPEFLTYFNYEAQPDKSGLPSDRFSAERPEGSISTLTIQRTEQRDSAMYRCASSLGGVGGELFFGEGSRLTVL.

This rearrangement joins TRBV10-3 to TRBJ1-3; no reliable D call. Germline CDR1 is ENHRY and CDR2 is SYGVKD. Trimming took 6 bases from V and 0 from J, leaving 15 bases between them. This CDR3 has 16 amino acids. The CDR3 region is CAIRDPAGSSGNTIYF. The CDR3 region has the DNA TGTGCCATCAGGGACCCTGCCGGGAGCTCTGGAAACACCATATATTTT.

The chain uses TRBV21-1 and TRBJ1-2; the table's TRBD1 call for D was not verified on the DNA. TRBV21-1 is shown as a pseudogene. The CDR3 contains 17 residues. DNA of the CDR3: TGTGCCAGCAGCGGGATAGGGGGCAGCCCTCCTAACTATGGCTACACCTTC. Translated, it gives CASSGIGGSPPNYGYTF.

V is TRBV7-9 and J is TRBJ2-2; 8 bases line up with TRBD1. Germline V lookup: CDR1 SEHNR, CDR2 FQNEAQ (reference sequence). CDR3 size: 14 residues. The J segment lost 7 bases and the V segment lost 5 bases, leaving 6 bases of the junction unmatched. CDR3 nucleotides: TGTGCCAGCAGCCAGGACAGGGTCAGCGGGGAGCTGTTTTTT. Translation: CASSQDRVSGELFF.

This clone came up a few times. The V and J genes are TRBV5-6 and TRBJ2-5, with D maybe TRBD1 (5 bases). Germline-derived CDR1 and CDR2 are SGHDT and YYEEEE. The CDR3 runs 18 residues. V lost 3 bases, J lost 4 bases, and 25 bases lay in between. The CDR3 nucleotides read TGTGCCAGCAGCTCCGTCCTCCTTGGAAGGGGTCTGATAGAGACCCAGTACTTC. This gives the protein CASSSVLLGRGLIETQYF. Drawing the rest from reference TRBV5-6 and TRBJ2-5, the complete variable domain is DAGVTQSPTHLIKTRGQQVTLRCSPKSGHDTVSWYQQALGQGPQFIFQYYEEEERQRGNFPDRFSGHQFPNYSSELNVNALLLGDSALYLCASSSVLLGRGLIETQYFGPGTRLLVL.

The chain links TRBV5-1 to TRBJ2-4; a possible D gene is TRBD1 (6 bases). CDR3 length equals 13 residues. The V end was cut by 4 bases, the J end by 6 bases, with 11 bases between. Germline V gene lookup returns CDR1 SGHRS and CDR2 YFSETQ. CDR3 loop: CASSGGQLNIQYF. CDR3 bases: TGCGCCAGCAGCGGCGGACAGCTAAACATTCAGTACTTC. Supplemented by reference TRBV5-1 and TRBJ2-4, the full variable domain reads KAGVTQTPRYLIKTRGQQVTLSCSPISGHRSVSWYQQTPGQGLQFLFEYFSETQRNKGNFPGRFSGRQFSNSRSEMNVSTLELGDSALYLCASSGGQLNIQYFGAGTRLSVL.